Sequencing of this T cell receptor beta chain was carried out in a study of T cell repertoires in aging, cancer and after chemotherapy. A mixed TRB-A/B primer pool amplified rearranged TRB by multiplex touch-down PCR. TCRdb reprocessed the multiplex PCR reads via MiXCR and lists one record per CDR3 protein. Of approximately 850 distinct CDR3 sequences listed, roughly 26% were seen once; the top ten hold around 17%. This clonotype appeared a few times. As yet, its antigen is unknown. Amplification of TCR beta used genomic DNA extracted from peripheral blood. CDR1 MNHEY and CDR2 SVGEGT come from the germline V gene. Trimming pared 2 bases from V and 7 bases from J, leaving 11 bases between. This CDR3 comprises 14 residues. Study-level results: In healthy donors, age-related TCR diversity loss mainly reflected lost richness.

The sample comprised blood. The origin of this receptor is a human donor with a solid tumor. V is TRBV6-2 or TRBV6-3 and J is TRBJ1-4, with D perhaps matching TRBD1 (5 bases). The CDR3 bases are TGTGCCAGCAGTTACGGGGGGACCGGTGAAAAACTGTTTTTT. The encoded protein is CASSYGGTGEKLFF.